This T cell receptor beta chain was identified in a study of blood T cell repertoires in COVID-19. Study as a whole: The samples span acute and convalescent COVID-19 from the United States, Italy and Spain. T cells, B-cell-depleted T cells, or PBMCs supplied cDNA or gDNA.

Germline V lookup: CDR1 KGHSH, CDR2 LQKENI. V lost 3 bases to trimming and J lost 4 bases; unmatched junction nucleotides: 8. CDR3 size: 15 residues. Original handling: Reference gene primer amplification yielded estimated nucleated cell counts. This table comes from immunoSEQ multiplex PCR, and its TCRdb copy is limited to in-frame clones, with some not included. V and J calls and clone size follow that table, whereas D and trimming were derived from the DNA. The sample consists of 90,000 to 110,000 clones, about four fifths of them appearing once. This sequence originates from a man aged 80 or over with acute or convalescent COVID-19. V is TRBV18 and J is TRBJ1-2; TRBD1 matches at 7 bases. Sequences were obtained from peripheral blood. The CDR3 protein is CASSPNTQGIYGYTF. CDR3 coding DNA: TGTGCCAGCTCACCTAACACACAGGGGATCTATGGCTACACCTTC.